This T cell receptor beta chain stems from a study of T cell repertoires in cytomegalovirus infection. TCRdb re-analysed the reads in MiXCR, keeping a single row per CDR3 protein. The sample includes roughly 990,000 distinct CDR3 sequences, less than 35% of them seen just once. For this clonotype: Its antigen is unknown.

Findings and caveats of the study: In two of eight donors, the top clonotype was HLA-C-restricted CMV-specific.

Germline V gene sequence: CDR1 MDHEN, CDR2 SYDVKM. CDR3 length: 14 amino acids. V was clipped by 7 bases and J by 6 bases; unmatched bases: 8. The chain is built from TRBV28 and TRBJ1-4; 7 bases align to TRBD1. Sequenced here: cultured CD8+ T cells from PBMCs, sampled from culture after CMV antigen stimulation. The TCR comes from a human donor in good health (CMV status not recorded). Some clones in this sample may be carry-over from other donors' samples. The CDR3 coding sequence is TGTGCCAGCACAACAGGGGAGATTTATGAAAAACTGTTTTTT. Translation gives CASTTGEIYEKLFF.